Listed below are T cell receptor beta chains from one sample, sequenced in a study of blood T cell repertoires in COVID-19. The data were produced by immunoSEQ multiplex PCR, yet TCRdb's version contains in-frame clones alone and is incomplete. The table records some 110,000 clones, 82% of them present only once. The sample taken for sequencing was peripheral blood. These receptors originate from a woman in her 70s with acute or convalescent COVID-19. Each CDR3 is given with its conserved first and last residue. Fields, in order: J gene, V gene, CDR3 protein.

TRBJ1-1	TRBV5-8	CASSLTGLMNTEAFF
TRBJ1-6	TRBV19	CASTEGSYNSPLHF
TRBJ1-6	TRBV10-2	CASSNDREVSPLHF
TRBJ2-1	TRBV11-3	CASSHQVGQYNEQFF
TRBJ1-6	TRBV7-5	CVRSQEGTGALTNNSPLHF
TRBJ1-3	TRBV5-1	CASSLYRVASGNTIYF
TRBJ1-1	TRBV3-1/TRBV3-2	CASSRGGNTEAFF
TRBJ1-1	TRBV29-1	CSVSLRDTEAFF
TRBJ1-2	TRBV7-9	CASSSRQSYGYTF
TRBJ1-2	TRBV2	CASSSGQGAAIGYTF
TRBJ2-1	TRBV29-1	CSVQGVRYNEQFF
TRBJ2-1	TRBV7-9	CASSSLGDEQFF
TRBJ2-1	TRBV15	CATSSPGLAGGPGYNEQFF
TRBJ1-1	TRBV5-6	CASSPDRGYTEAFF
TRBJ2-5	TRBV18	CASSPGGQGETQYF
TRBJ1-6	TRBV3-1/TRBV3-2	CASSQMSEQGFHF
TRBJ2-1	TRBV6-5	CASSYSIAGGHNEQFF
TRBJ1-2	TRBV18	CASSPSDNYGYTF
TRBJ1-5	TRBV6-5	CASSYSGQSNQPQHF
TRBJ1-1	TRBV2	CASTYQGQVNTEAFF
TRBJ2-6	TRBV19	CASSIALGAGANVLTF
TRBJ1-2	TRBV7-9	CASSFGQGLDGYTF
TRBJ2-2	TRBV18	CAGYDLTNTGELFF
TRBJ1-3	TRBV7-9	CASSRTASGNTIYF
TRBJ1-6	TRBV7-2	CASSLEGQVPLSPLHF
TRBJ1-2	TRBV19	CASSIQKDRGHGYTF
TRBJ2-1	TRBV30	CAWNWFASNEQFF
TRBJ1-1	TRBV18	CASSQGTEAFF
TRBJ1-5	TRBV19	CASSPYSNQPQHF
TRBJ1-2	TRBV6-6	CATILWTGGGGYTF
TRBJ2-5	TRBV7-2	CASSWGQGRQETQYF
TRBJ2-7	TRBV5-1	CASSPQPGTGSYEQYF
TRBJ1-2	TRBV7-2	CASSLRRGHGYTF
TRBJ2-5	TRBV4-1	CASSQDSNIQETQYF
TRBJ1-2	TRBV27	CASSFNQVDGRTF
TRBJ2-1	TRBV4-3	CASSQDLLAGGSYNEQFF
TRBJ1-1	TRBV19	CASSISPRHPNTEAFF
TRBJ1-1	TRBV5-1	CASSETGMNTEAFF
TRBJ2-7	TRBV11-3	CASSPRQGFPSWQYF
TRBJ2-1	TRBV2	CASLDFSSYNEQFF
TRBJ2-1	TRBV5-8	CASSLAVSGGADGYEQFF
TRBJ1-2	TRBV12-3/TRBV12-4	CASNAGIDYGYTF
TRBJ2-5	TRBV11-3	CASSVRDKQETQYF
TRBJ2-1	TRBV14	CASSPPSGNANEQFF
TRBJ2-5	TRBV6-5	CASSYSRGGAGTQYF
TRBJ1-2	TRBV5-6	CASSLATGSSGYTF
TRBJ1-2	TRBV6-1	CASSESTGGMGYGYTF
TRBJ1-6	TRBV6-6	CASSATGYNSPLHF
TRBJ1-6	TRBV7-6	CASSLGQIFGSPLHF
TRBJ2-1	TRBV5-1	CASSQSGTTYNEQFF
TRBJ2-5	TRBV3-1/TRBV3-2	CASSNPPGETQYF
TRBJ1-2	TRBV6-1	CASSEGHRYGYTF
TRBJ1-2	TRBV20-1	CSASPGLYGYTF